These T cell receptor beta chains were read from a single sample in a study of early T cells in non-severe SARS-CoV-2 infection. Each CDR3 protein is one row after TCRdb ran MiXCR on the 5' RACE reads. The table lists 60,000 to 65,000 distinct CDR3 sequences, approximately 12% of them singletons. Material for sequencing was whole blood. All receptors come from an adult who was a healthcare worker with PCR-confirmed SARS-CoV-2 infection or an uninfected control (not recorded which). Both conserved end residues are part of each CDR3. The D gene is left open where the match is weak. Clone size is stated in some rows and not others, as once, few, many or a class when expanded.

DNA,CDR3,V,D,size,J
TGTGCCAGTAGTATGTGGGGACAGGGTAATCAGCCCCAGCATTTT,CASSMWGQGNQPQHF,TRBV19,TRBD1,few,TRBJ1-5
TGCAGTGCTGCCCGTTACAATGAGCAGTTCTTC,CSAARYNEQFF,TRBV20-1,-,few,TRBJ2-1
TGTGCCAGCAGCCAAACCCGGACAGGGAGAGGAGAGACCCAGTACTTC,CASSQTRTGRGETQYF,TRBV7-9,TRBD1,few,TRBJ2-5
TGCGCCAGCAGCCAGGGGACTAGCCCCTACAATGAGCAGTTCTTC,CASSQGTSPYNEQFF,TRBV3-1,TRBD2,many,TRBJ2-1
TGTGCCAGCAGCTTGACAGGGTCAGTAAGAGACAATGAGCAGTTCTTC,CASSLTGSVRDNEQFF,TRBV5-6,-,many,TRBJ2-1
TGTGCCAGCAGCTTAGGCCTTCGGGGGAGCTCTGGGGCCAACGTCCTGACTTTC,CASSLGLRGSSGANVLTF,TRBV13,-,many,TRBJ2-6
TGCGCCAGCAGCACGGACAGGGAGACTAATGAAAAACTGTTTTTT,CASSTDRETNEKLFF,TRBV5-1,TRBD1,-,TRBJ1-4
TGTGCCAGCAGCTTAGGACGGCTCTCTGGAAACACCATATATTTT,CASSLGRLSGNTIYF,TRBV13,-,few,TRBJ1-3
TGTGCCAGCAGGACGGGGACAGATACGCAGTATTTT,CASRTGTDTQYF,TRBV28,-,-,TRBJ2-3
TGTGCCAGCAGCTCCATTCGGGACAGGGGTTTTGAGCAGTACTTC,CASSSIRDRGFEQYF,TRBV7-6,TRBD1,many,TRBJ2-7
TGTGCCAGCAGTCCCACCGCGGGTCAGCAGGGAGCAACTGGAAACACCATATATTTT,CASSPTAGQQGATGNTIYF,TRBV6-1,-,medium-sized,TRBJ1-3
TGTGCCAGCAACCCCGCGGGGGTGTTGAACGAGCAGTACTTC,CASNPAGVLNEQYF,TRBV6-2/TRBV6-3,TRBD2,few,TRBJ2-7
TGTGCCAGCTGGGGCGGGGGACTAGGAGACAATGAGCAGTTCTTC,CASWGGGLGDNEQFF,TRBV7-2,TRBD2,few,TRBJ2-1
TGCGCCAGCAGCAACGAACTAGCGGCAAGGGGTAGGGATGAGCAGTTCTTC,CASSNELAARGRDEQFF,TRBV5-1,TRBD2,few,TRBJ2-1
TGTGCCAGCAGTCGGGGTAGCGGCACTGAAGCTTTCTTT,CASSRGSGTEAFF,TRBV12-3/TRBV12-4,-,many,TRBJ1-1
TGTGCCAGTAGAAATTTAGACGGAAGCAATCAGCCCCAGCATTTT,CASRNLDGSNQPQHF,TRBV19,-,many,TRBJ1-5
TGCGCCAGCAGCTTGGGTGGACAGGGGCCCAATGAGCAGTTCTTC,CASSLGGQGPNEQFF,TRBV5-1,TRBD1,-,TRBJ2-1
TGTGCCAGCAGCCCGGACGTGAGCTATGGCTACACCTTC,CASSPDVSYGYTF,TRBV5-5,-,many,TRBJ1-2
TGTGCCACCAGCAGAGGAATAGCAGGCGGGAGCTACAATGAGCAGTTCTTC,CATSRGIAGGSYNEQFF,TRBV15,TRBD2,few,TRBJ2-1
TGCAGCGTCGCGGACAGGGGAAGCACTGAAGCTTTCTTT,CSVADRGSTEAFF,TRBV29-1,TRBD1,few,TRBJ1-1
TGCAGTGCTCCTAGGGGGACTCTGAGCTCCTACAATGAGCAGTTCTTC,CSAPRGTLSSYNEQFF,TRBV20-1,-,many,TRBJ2-1
TGTGCCAGCAGCTTAGACGTAGGGGCGCAGTTCTTC,CASSLDVGAQFF,TRBV7-2,-,-,TRBJ2-1
TGTGCCAGCAGAGATAGGGAGCCCCAGCATTTT,CASRDREPQHF,TRBV6-6,-,many,TRBJ1-5
TGCAGCGCCGACCAGGGAACAGATACGCAGTATTTT,CSADQGTDTQYF,TRBV29-1,-,many,TRBJ2-3
TGCGCCAGCAGCTTGGTAGCGGCTGGCTACGAGCAGTACTTC,CASSLVAAGYEQYF,TRBV5-1,-,many,TRBJ2-7
TGTGCCAGCCAATTCGGGACAGCGAACACTGAAGCTTTCTTT,CASQFGTANTEAFF,TRBV12-3/TRBV12-4,TRBD1,many,TRBJ1-1
TGTGCCAGCACCGGGGATAGGTACGAGCAGTACTTC,CASTGDRYEQYF,TRBV25-1,-,few,TRBJ2-7
TGCAGCGTATGCCACGGCCCGGGACAGCGCAATGAGCAGTTCTTC,CSVCHGPGQRNEQFF,TRBV29-1,TRBD1,many,TRBJ2-1
TGTGCCAGCAGCCAAGGACTAGCGGGAGGCACCGGGGAGCTGTTTTTT,CASSQGLAGGTGELFF,TRBV3-1,TRBD2,-,TRBJ2-2
TGCGCCAGCAGCCAAGTCCTCGTATCTGAGCAGTACTTC,CASSQVLVSEQYF,TRBV4-1,-,-,TRBJ2-7
TGTGCCAGCTCACCAATAGGGACCTACACAGATACGCAGTATTTT,CASSPIGTYTDTQYF,TRBV18,-,-,TRBJ2-3